The TCR beta chain under discussion was sequenced for a study of blood T cell repertoires in COVID-19. Sequencing used immunoSEQ multiplex PCR; TCRdb keeps in-frame clones, though not all of them. This sample has roughly 250,000 clones, with approximately 90% found just once. V lost 5 bases, J lost 2 bases, and 10 bases lay in between. Germline values: CDR1 SGHNT, CDR2 YYREEE (reference sequence). The CDR3 consists of 13 residues. Participants reported their clinical history, and cohort assignment relied on those reports. The chain links TRBV5-4 to TRBJ1-1, with D maybe TRBD1 (6 bases). The sequence derives from a woman aged 18-30 years who had recovered from COVID-19. Sequencing used PBMCs or T cells enriched from blood (not recorded which). CDR3 bases: TGTGCCAGCAGGCGGACAGAAAACACTGAAGCTTTCTTT. Protein product: CASRRTENTEAFF.